This T cell receptor beta chain emerged from a study of T cell responses to AZD1222 COVID-19 vaccine. The CDR3 length is 16 residues. The germline V gene has CDR1 LGHNA and CDR2 YNFKEQ. V lost 1 base and J 5 bases, leaving 17 bases between the germline ends. Generated by immunoSEQ multiplex PCR, the TCRdb table keeps only in-frame clones and is missing some. The sample contains under 60,000 clones, about 88% of which appear only once. This clone appeared once. The antigen remains undetermined. General study findings and limits: Clonal diversity was possibly underestimated, and the donors were mostly white British, with more females. Just 5 to 7 people given AZD1222 tested seropositive at baseline. The span of vaccine-associated CD4 TCRs extended across spike, with dominance at 160-218 and 743-854. In the spike-specific TCR repertoire, nearly half reportedly target unmutated variant regions.

The source material was peripheral blood, sampled 28 days after the second AZD1222 dose. The chain has TRBV4-2 and TRBJ1-2; a possible D gene is TRBD1 (5 bases). This receptor was taken from an adult who received the AZD1222 COVID-19 vaccine. CDR3 in amino acids: CASSQGFEGLGYGYTF. For the CDR3, the DNA is TGTGCCAGCAGCCAAGGTTTTGAGGGGTTGGGATATGGCTACACCTTC.